This TCR beta chain is drawn from a study of blood T cells in healthy people across ages. The germline CDR1 and CDR2 sequences are SGHTA and FQGNSA. Trimming left V 5 bases short and J 4 bases short, with 14 bases between. CDR3 length: 15 amino acids. This clonotype has only a few counts. Sample-barcoded 5' priming and a J-beta primer mix drove a second PCR of about 7 to 12 cycles. One entry per CDR3 protein, called by TCRdb with MiXCR from the 5' RACE reads. The data show roughly 800,000 distinct CDR3 sequences, with 25% seen just once and under 4.5% held by the top ten. These data are also associated with another study on T cells of mothers and their children. Per that study: Second-PCR amplification with M1S added sample barcodes and 2-4 random nucleotides. Over 9.5 million reads per mother and some 2.9 million per child were obtained.

The V gene is TRBV7-2, the J gene TRBJ1-4; the D is unclear. Sequences were obtained from blood. The sequence derives from a boy aged 5-17 years in good health. CDR3 residues: CASSPAGAFNEKLFF. The CDR3 DNA reads TGTGCCAGCAGCCCGGCGGGAGCCTTTAATGAAAAACTGTTTTTT.